Listed below are T cell receptor beta chains from one sample, sequenced in a study of blood T cell repertoires in COVID-19. TCRdb keeps only in-frame clones here, not all; method: immunoSEQ multiplex PCR. The sample has under 55,000 clones; roughly 78% are singletons. Sequencing input: peripheral blood. Receptors were obtained from a man aged 65 to 79 with acute or convalescent COVID-19. The CDR3 runs from the conserved cysteine through the conserved F or W. A D gene is named only where the DNA matches it firmly. The size field is filled for only some rows; it gives once, few, many or a size class.

v_call	clone_size	d_call	j_call	cdr3_length	cdr3_nt	cdr3_aa
TRBV10-3	NA	NA	TRBJ1-3	16	TGTGCCATCAGTGAGCAGGGCTTGGCCTCTGGAAACACCATATATTTT	CAISEQGLASGNTIYF
TRBV5-6	NA	TRBD1	TRBJ1-3	14	TGTGCCAGCAGCTTTACAGGGGCTGGAAACACCATATATTTT	CASSFTGAGNTIYF
TRBV2	few	TRBD2	TRBJ2-7	13	TGTGCCAGCACGACCGGGACTAACTACGAGCAGTACTTC	CASTTGTNYEQYF
TRBV7-2	NA	TRBD1	TRBJ1-4	15	TGTGCCAGCAGCCCCCGACAGGGGCTTAATGAAAAACTGTTTTTT	CASSPRQGLNEKLFF
TRBV29-1	few	NA	TRBJ2-1	12	TGCAGCGTTGTGTCAGGCGGAGGGGAGCAGTTCTTC	CSVVSGGGEQFF
TRBV30	NA	NA	TRBJ1-6	15	TGTGCCGCTCGCGCATCGAGCTCCTATAATTCACCCCTCCACTTT	CAARASSSYNSPLHF
TRBV19	NA	TRBD2	TRBJ2-5	16	TGTGCCAGTAGTATAGGGCGCGGGGGGAACCAAGAGACCCAGTACTTC	CASSIGRGGNQETQYF
TRBV4-3	NA	TRBD2	TRBJ2-2	9	TGCGCCAGCTTGCCGGGGGGGTTTTTT	CASLPGGFF
TRBV4-1	NA	NA	TRBJ2-1	14	TGCGCCAGCAGCCCCCTGCCCAGGTCAAATGAGCAGTTCTTC	CASSPLPRSNEQFF
TRBV5-1	NA	NA	TRBJ1-1	20	TGCGCCAGCAGCTTGACGGATCCCGAAGGTTTTTGGGCGGGGAAGACTGAAGCTTTCTTT	CASSLTDPEGFWAGKTEAFF
TRBV7-6	NA	TRBD1	TRBJ2-7	15	TGTGCCAGCAGCTTAGTCCCGGACAGGGGTGGCGAGCAGTACTTC	CASSLVPDRGGEQYF